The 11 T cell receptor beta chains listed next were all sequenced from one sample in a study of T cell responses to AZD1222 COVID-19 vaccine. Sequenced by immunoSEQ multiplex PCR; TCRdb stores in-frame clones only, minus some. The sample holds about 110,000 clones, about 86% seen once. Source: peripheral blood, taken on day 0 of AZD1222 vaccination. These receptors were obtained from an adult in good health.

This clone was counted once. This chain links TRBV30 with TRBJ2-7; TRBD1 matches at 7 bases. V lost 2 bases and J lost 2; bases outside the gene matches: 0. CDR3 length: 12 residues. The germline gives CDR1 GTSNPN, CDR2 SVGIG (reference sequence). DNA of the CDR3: TGTGCCTGGAGTAGGGGGCCCTACGAGCAGTACTTC. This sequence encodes CAWSRGPYEQYF.

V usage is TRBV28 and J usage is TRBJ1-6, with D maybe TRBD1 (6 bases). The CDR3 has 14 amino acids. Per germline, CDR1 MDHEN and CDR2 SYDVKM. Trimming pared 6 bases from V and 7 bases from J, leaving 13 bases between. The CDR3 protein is CASSPTGRNSPLHF. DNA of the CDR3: TGTGCCAGCAGCCCGACAGGTAGAAATTCACCCCTCCACTTT. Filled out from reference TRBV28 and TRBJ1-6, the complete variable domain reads DVKVTQSSRYLVKRTGEKVFLECVQDMDHENMFWYRQDPGLGLRLIYFSYDVKMKEKGDIPEGYSVSREKKERFSLILESASTNQTSMYLCASSPTGRNSPLHFGNGTRLTVT.

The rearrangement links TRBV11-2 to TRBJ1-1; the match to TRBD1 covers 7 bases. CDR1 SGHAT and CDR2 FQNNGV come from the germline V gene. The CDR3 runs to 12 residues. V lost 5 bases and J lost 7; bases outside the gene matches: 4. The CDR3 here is CASSPAGGEAFF. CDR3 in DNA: TGTGCCAGCAGCCCCGCAGGGGGTGAAGCTTTCTTT. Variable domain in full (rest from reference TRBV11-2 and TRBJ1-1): EAGVAQSPRYKIIEKRQSVAFWCNPISGHATLYWYQQILGQGPKLLIQFQNNGVVDDSQLPKDRFSAERLKGVDSTLKIQPAKLEDSAVYLCASSPAGGEAFFGQGTRLTVV.

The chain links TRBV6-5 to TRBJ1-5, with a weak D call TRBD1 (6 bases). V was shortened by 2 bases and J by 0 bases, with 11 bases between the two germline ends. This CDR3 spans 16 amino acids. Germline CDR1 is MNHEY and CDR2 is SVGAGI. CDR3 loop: CASSYLRTASNQPQHF. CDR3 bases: TGTGCCAGCAGTTACCTTAGGACAGCTAGCAATCAGCCCCAGCATTTT.

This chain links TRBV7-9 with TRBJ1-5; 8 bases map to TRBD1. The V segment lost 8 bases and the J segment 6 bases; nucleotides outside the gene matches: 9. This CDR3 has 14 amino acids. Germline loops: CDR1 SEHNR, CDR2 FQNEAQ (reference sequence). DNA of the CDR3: TGTGCCAGCGGCAAACAGGGGGACGGTCAGCCCCAGCATTTT. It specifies CASGKQGDGQPQHF.

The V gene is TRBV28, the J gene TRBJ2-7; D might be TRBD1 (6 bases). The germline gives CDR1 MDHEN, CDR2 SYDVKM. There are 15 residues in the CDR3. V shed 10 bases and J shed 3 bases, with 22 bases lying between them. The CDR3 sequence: CATNLGTPNGYEQYF. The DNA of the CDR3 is TGTGCCACCAACCTCGGGACACCGAACGGCTACGAGCAGTACTTC. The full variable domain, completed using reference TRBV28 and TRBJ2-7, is DVKVTQSSRYLVKRTGEKVFLECVQDMDHENMFWYRQDPGLGLRLIYFSYDVKMKEKGDIPEGYSVSREKKERFSLILESASTNQTSMYLCATNLGTPNGYEQYFGPGTRLTVT.

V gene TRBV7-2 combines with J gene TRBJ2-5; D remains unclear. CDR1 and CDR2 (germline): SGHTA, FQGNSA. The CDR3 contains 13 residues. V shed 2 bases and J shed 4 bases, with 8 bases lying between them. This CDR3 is CASSLLGRETQYF. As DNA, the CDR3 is TGTGCCAGCAGCTTACTGGGTCGAGAGACCCAGTACTTC.

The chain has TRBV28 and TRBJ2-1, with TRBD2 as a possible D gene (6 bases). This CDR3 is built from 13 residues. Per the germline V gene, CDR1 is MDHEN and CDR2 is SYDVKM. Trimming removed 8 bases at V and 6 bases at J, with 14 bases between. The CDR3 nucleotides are TGTGCCAGCGGTGGGGCGCGGGGCAATGAGCAGTTCTTC. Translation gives CASGGARGNEQFF.

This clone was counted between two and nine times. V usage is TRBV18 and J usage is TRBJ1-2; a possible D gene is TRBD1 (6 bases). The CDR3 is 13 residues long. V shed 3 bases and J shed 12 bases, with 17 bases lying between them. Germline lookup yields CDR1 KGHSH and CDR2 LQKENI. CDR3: CASSPGQGRKNTF. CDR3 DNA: TGTGCCAGCTCACCGGGTCAGGGGCGTAAAAACACCTTC.

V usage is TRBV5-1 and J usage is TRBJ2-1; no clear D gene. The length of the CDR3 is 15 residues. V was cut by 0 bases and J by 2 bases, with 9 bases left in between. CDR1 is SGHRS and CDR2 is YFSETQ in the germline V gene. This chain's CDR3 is CASSLEAAPYNEQFF. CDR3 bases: TGCGCCAGCAGCTTGGAGGCGGCCCCCTACAATGAGCAGTTCTTC.

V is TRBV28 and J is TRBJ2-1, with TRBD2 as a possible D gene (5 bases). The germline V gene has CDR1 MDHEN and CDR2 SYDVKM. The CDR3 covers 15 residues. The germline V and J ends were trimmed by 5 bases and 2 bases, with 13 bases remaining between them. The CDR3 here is CASSPPPGAYNEQFF. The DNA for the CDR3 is TGTGCCAGCAGTCCGCCCCCCGGGGCCTACAATGAGCAGTTCTTC.